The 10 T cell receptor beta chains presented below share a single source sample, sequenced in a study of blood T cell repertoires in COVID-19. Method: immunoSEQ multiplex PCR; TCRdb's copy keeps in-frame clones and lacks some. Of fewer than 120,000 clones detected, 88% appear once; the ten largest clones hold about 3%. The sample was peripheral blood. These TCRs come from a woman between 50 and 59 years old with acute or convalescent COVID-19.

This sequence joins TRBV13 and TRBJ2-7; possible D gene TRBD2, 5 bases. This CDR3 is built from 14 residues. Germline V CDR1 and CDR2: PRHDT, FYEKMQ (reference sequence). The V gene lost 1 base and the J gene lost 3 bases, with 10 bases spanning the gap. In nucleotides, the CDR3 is TGTGCCAGCAGCTTAGCGGGATTATTCTACGAGCAGTACTTC. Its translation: CASSLAGLFYEQYF.

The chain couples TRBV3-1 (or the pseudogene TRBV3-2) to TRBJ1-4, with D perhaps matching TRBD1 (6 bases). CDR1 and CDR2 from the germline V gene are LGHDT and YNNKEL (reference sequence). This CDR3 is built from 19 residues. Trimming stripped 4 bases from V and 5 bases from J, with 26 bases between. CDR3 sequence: CASSLTLLAGAAGNEKLFF. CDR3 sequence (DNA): TGTGCCAGCAGCCTAACCCTCCTAGCGGGGGCAGCTGGGAATGAAAAACTGTTTTTT.

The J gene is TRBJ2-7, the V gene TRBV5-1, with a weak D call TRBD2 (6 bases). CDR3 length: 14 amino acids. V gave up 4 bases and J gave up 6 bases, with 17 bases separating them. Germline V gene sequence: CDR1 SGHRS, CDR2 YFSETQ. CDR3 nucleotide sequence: TGCGCCAGCAGCGTAGGGGACTTACCATCCGAGCAGTACTTC. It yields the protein CASSVGDLPSEQYF. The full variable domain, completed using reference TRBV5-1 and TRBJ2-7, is KAGVTQTPRYLIKTRGQQVTLSCSPISGHRSVSWYQQTPGQGLQFLFEYFSETQRNKGNFPGRFSGRQFSNSRSEMNVSTLELGDSALYLCASSVGDLPSEQYFGPGTRLTVT.

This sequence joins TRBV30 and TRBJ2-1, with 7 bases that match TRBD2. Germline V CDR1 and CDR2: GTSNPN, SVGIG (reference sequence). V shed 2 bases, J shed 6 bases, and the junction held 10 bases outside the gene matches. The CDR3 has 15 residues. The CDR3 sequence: CAWSSRDYTRNEQFF. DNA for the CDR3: TGTGCCTGGAGTAGCCGGGACTATACCCGCAATGAGCAGTTCTTC.

CDR3: CASSYGLAGRYEQYF. The DNA for the CDR3 is TGTGCCAGCAGTTACGGACTAGCGGGACGGTACGAGCAGTACTTC. The chain uses TRBV25-1 and TRBJ2-7; 12 positions match TRBD2. Per germline, CDR1 MGHDK and CDR2 SYGVNS. The CDR3 has 15 residues. V lost 5 bases, J lost 4 bases, and 6 bases stayed unmatched.

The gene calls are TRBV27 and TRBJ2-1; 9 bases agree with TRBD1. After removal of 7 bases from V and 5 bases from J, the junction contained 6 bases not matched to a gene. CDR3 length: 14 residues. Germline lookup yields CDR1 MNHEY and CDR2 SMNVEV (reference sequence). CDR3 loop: CASTRDRVDNEQFF. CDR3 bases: TGTGCCAGCACCCGGGACAGGGTGGACAATGAGCAGTTCTTC.

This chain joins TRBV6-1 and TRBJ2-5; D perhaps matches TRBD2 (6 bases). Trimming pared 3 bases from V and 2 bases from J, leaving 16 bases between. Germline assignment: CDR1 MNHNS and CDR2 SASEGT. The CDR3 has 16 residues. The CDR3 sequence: CASSEHRSSVQETQYF. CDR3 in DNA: TGTGCCAGCAGTGAGCATCGATCTAGCGTACAAGAGACCCAGTACTTC.

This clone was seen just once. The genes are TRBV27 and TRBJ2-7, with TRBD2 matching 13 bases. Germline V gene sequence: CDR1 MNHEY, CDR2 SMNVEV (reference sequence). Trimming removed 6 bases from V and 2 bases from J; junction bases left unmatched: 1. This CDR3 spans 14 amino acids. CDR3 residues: CASRLAGGPYEQYF. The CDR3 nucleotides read TGTGCCAGCAGACTAGCGGGAGGGCCCTACGAGCAGTACTTC.

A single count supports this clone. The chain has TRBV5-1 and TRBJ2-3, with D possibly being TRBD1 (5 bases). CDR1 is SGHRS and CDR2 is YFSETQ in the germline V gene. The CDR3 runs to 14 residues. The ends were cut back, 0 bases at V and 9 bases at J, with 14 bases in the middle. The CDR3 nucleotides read TGCGCCAGCAGCTTGGAACGTAGCTCAGGGACGCAGTATTTT. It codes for CASSLERSSGTQYF. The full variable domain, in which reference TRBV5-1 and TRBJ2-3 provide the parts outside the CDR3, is KAGVTQTPRYLIKTRGQQVTLSCSPISGHRSVSWYQQTPGQGLQFLFEYFSETQRNKGNFPGRFSGRQFSNSRSEMNVSTLELGDSALYLCASSLERSSGTQYFGPGTRLTVL.

The chain's CDR3 is CASSQEGQGALGKNIQYF. The CDR3 DNA reads TGTGCCAGCAGCCAAGAGGGACAGGGGGCCTTAGGCAAAAACATTCAGTACTTC. V and J are TRBV3-1 (or the pseudogene TRBV3-2) and TRBJ2-4, with 12 bases that match TRBD1. V lost 0 bases and J lost 3; bases outside the gene matches: 6. CDR1 is LGHDT, CDR2 YNNKEL, per germline (reference sequence). The CDR3 is made up of 18 amino acids.